This TCR beta chain was found in a study of blood T cell repertoires in COVID-19. About the study: Samples representing acute and convalescent COVID-19 were sourced from the United States, Italy and Spain. T cells, B-cell-depleted T cells, or PBMCs supplied cDNA or gDNA.

Trimming left V 2 bases short and J 6 bases short, with 11 bases between. The CDR3 is 15 amino acids. Germline V lookup: CDR1 SGHTA, CDR2 FQGNSA. The assay was immunoSEQ multiplex PCR, and TCRdb's table has in-frame clones only and misses some. The sample contains 90,000 to 100,000 clones, around 85% of which appear only once. The sample comprised peripheral blood. The rearrangement uses TRBV7-2 and TRBJ1-6, with a tentative D call TRBD1 (5 bases). This clonotype originated in a man aged 55 to 70 with acute or convalescent COVID-19. The CDR3 nucleotides are TGTGCCAGCAGCTTAATGGGGGGGAGTAATTCACCCCTCCACTTT. Translating gives CASSLMGGSNSPLHF. The entire variable domain, with the rest obtained from reference TRBV7-2 and TRBJ1-6, is as follows: GAGVSQSPSNKVTEKGKDVELRCDPISGHTALYWYRQSLGQGLEFLIYFQGNSAPDKSGLPSDRFSAERTGGSVSTLTIQRTQQEDSAVYLCASSLMGGSNSPLHFGNGTRLTVT.